This entry concerns a single T cell receptor beta chain. What it binds is not known. The record originates from a study of read filtering for tumor transcriptome and immune sequencing. Turning to the study itself: Whole-transcriptome libraries were prepared after DNase treatment. Per sample, TCR-region reads ranged about 3.5 to 11 million by IR-seq, roughly 85 to 1273 by RNA-seq.

Study-wide points: The CD138-negative fraction was mixed bone marrow immune cells, not pure T cells.

Molecular barcoded adaptors covering alpha/delta and beta/gamma chains were used on around 400 ng RNA. TCRdb recomputed calls from the reads with MiXCR, one row per CDR3 protein. The sample yields 35,000 to 40,000 distinct CDR3 sequences, approximately 15% seen once. Germline CDR1 reads SGDLS; CDR2 reads YYNGEE. The V end lost 4 bases, the J end lost 9 bases, and 17 bases lay between the germline ends. The CDR3 runs 14 residues. The sample was a population of CD138-negative cells sorted from bone marrow. The chain carries TRBV9 and TRBJ1-5; D possibly corresponds to TRBD1 (6 bases). The receptor's source is a donor aged 40 or older with multiple myeloma. In nucleotides, the CDR3 is TGTGCCAGCAGCCCCACGGCAGGGGAAGGGCCCCAGCATTTT. The encoded protein is CASSPTAGEGPQHF.